This T cell receptor (beta chain) was identified in a study of blood T cell repertoires in COVID-19. Overall study context: Samples taken during acute and convalescent COVID-19 were collected in the United States, Italy and Spain. PBMCs, B-cell-depleted T cells, or T cells provided the cDNA or gDNA that made up the material.

Enrolled through a virtual design, the participants were between about 18 and 100 years of age and came from under 30 US areas. The J segment lost 7 bases and the V segment lost 1 base, leaving 8 bases of the junction unmatched. The CDR3 runs to 16 residues. Per germline, CDR1 SGHRS and CDR2 YFSETQ. Per the authors' pipeline: Reference gene primers were amplified, and this amplification served to estimate nucleated cell counts. The table came from immunoSEQ multiplex PCR; TCRdb's copy has only in-frame clones and leaves some out. V and J calls and clone size are copied from that table; D and trimming were computed from the DNA. Here the sample spans about 250,000 clones, under 90% being singletons.

The source of this sequence is a woman in her thirties or forties who had been exposed to COVID-19. This rearrangement joins TRBV5-1 to TRBJ2-1, with 10 bases aligning to TRBD2. The sample was PBMCs or T cells enriched from blood (not recorded which). The CDR3 bases are TGCGCCAGCAGCTTGAATGTAGCGGGGGGAGGGAATGAGCAGTTCTTC. This encodes CASSLNVAGGGNEQFF.